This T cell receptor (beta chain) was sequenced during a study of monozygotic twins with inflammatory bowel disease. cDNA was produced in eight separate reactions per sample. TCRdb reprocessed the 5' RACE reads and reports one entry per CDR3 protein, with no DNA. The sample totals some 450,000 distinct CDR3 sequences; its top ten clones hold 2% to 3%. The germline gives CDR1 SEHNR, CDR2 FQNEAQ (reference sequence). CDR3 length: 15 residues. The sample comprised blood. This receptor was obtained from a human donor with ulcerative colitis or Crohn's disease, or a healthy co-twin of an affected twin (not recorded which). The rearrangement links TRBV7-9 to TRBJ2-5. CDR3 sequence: CASSSAEGGSETQYF.